A single sample is the source of the 12 T cell receptor beta chains below, sequenced in a study of T cells after yellow fever vaccination. TCRdb independently ran MiXCR on the 5' RACE reads; one entry per CDR3 protein. The sample includes 550,000 or so distinct CDR3 sequences, under 25% seen only once; the top ten take 14%. Sequencing was performed on PBMCs, taken 15 days after the yellow fever booster vaccination. These receptors all come from a man aged 25-45 years who received the YFV17D yellow fever vaccine.

This clonotype was seen more than once but under ten times. The chain recombines TRBV7-6 with TRBJ2-7; maybe TRBD1 (6 bases). Germline assignment: CDR1 SGHVS and CDR2 FNYEAQ. V lost 4 bases and J lost 7, with 14 bases in between. The CDR3 length is 13 residues. CDR3 protein: CASSSSRGREQYF. The CDR3 DNA sequence: TGTGCCAGCAGCTCGAGCAGGGGCCGGGAGCAGTACTTC.

V gene TRBV29-1 combines with J gene TRBJ1-4; TRBD1 matches 7 bases. The CDR3 runs 16 residues. Germline trimming cut 7 bases from V and 7 bases from J; bases unmatched to any gene: 18. Germline V gene data show CDR1 as SQVTM and CDR2 as ANQGSEA. The CDR3 here is CSEQRSGQPKAEKLFF. CDR3 nucleotide sequence: TGCAGCGAACAACGTTCGGGACAGCCAAAGGCTGAAAAACTGTTTTTT.

The chain carries TRBV20-1 and TRBJ1-5; a weak D match, TRBD1 (6 bases). CDR1 and CDR2 (germline): DFQATT, SNEGSKA (reference sequence). CDR3 length: 14 residues. V was cut by 5 bases and J by 0 bases, with 11 bases left in between. The CDR3 DNA is TGCAGTGCTCCTGACAGGAGTAGCAATCAGCCCCAGCATTTT. This gives the protein CSAPDRSSNQPQHF.

There are a few counts of this clonotype. The DNA for the CDR3 is TGTGCCAGCTCACAGGACAGGGGAAATGAAAAACTGTTTTTT. Its protein product is CASSQDRGNEKLFF. The genes are TRBV18 and TRBJ1-4; 9 nucleotides match TRBD1. CDR3 length equals 14 residues. The germline V gene has CDR1 KGHSH and CDR2 LQKENI. V shed 4 bases, J shed 5 bases, and the junction held 2 bases outside the gene matches.

The rearrangement joins TRBV11-1 to TRBJ2-1; 7 bases match TRBD1. Losses at the gene ends were 5 bases for V and 0 bases for J; bases not matched to a gene: 22. The CDR3 consists of 21 residues. The germline V gene encodes CDR1 SGHAT and CDR2 FQDESV (reference sequence). CDR3 residues: CASSPFQAAGGEISSYNEQFF. The CDR3 coding sequence is TGTGCCAGCAGCCCCTTCCAGGCGGCAGGGGGTGAGATCAGCTCCTACAATGAGCAGTTCTTC.

This clonotype was observed many times. The rearrangement uses TRBV6-2 or TRBV6-3 and TRBJ2-3; D gene ambiguous. V lost 0 bases, J lost 5 bases, and 9 bases lay in between. Germline V gene sequence: CDR1 MNHEY, CDR2 SVGEGT. There are 14 residues in the CDR3. Written as DNA, the CDR3 is TGTGCCAGCAGTTACTCGACGGTCCGAGATACGCAGTATTTT. Residues: CASSYSTVRDTQYF.

The gene calls are TRBV29-1 and TRBJ1-1; D ambiguous. Germline CDR1 reads SQVTM; CDR2 reads ANQGSEA. The V and J ends lost 4 bases and 8 bases respectively, with 8 bases between them. This CDR3 contains 10 residues. CDR3 in DNA: TGCAGCGTTGGGGCTAGGGAAGCTTTCTTT. Its translation is CSVGAREAFF. Drawing the rest from reference TRBV29-1 and TRBJ1-1, the complete variable domain is SAVISQKPSRDICQRGTSLTIQCQVDSQVTMMFWYRQQPGQSLTLIATANQGSEATYESGFVIDKFPISRPNLTFSTLTVSNMSPEDSSIYLCSVGAREAFFGQGTRLTVV.

The chain combines TRBV4-2 with TRBJ1-6; the D is unclear. The CDR3 extends over 15 amino acids. The V end was cut by 3 bases, the J end by 14 bases, with 20 bases between. The V gene's germline CDR1 is LGHNA and CDR2 YNFKEQ. As DNA, the CDR3 is TGTGCCAGCAGCCAGGCGACGGGTGCTCCTGGGGCCCTCCACTTT. Amino acid sequence: CASSQATGAPGALHF.

The V call is TRBV6-5, the J call TRBJ1-6; no definite D call. V was trimmed by 2 bases and J by 7 bases, leaving 15 bases between them. The CDR3 totals 16 residues. Germline assignment: CDR1 MNHEY and CDR2 SVGAGI. The CDR3 DNA sequence: TGTGCCAGCAGTTACGACGGAGCCCCGGGGAATTCACCCCTCCACTTT. Amino acid sequence: CASSYDGAPGNSPLHF.

This clonotype was counted between two and nine times. The chain employs TRBV6-5 and TRBJ1-2; D might be TRBD1 (5 bases). This CDR3 comprises 16 residues. Germline lookup yields CDR1 MNHEY and CDR2 SVGAGI. With 1 base removed from V and 0 bases from J, the gap between germline ends came to 12 bases. The CDR3 spells CASSYYAGDTNYGYTF. The CDR3 DNA sequence: TGTGCCAGCAGTTACTATGCGGGGGATACTAACTATGGCTACACCTTC.

This clonotype was counted ten times or more. The V call is TRBV28, the J call TRBJ2-1, with D hard to call. This CDR3 has 12 residues. V shed 3 bases and J shed 10 bases, with 10 bases lying between them. Per the germline V gene, CDR1 is MDHEN and CDR2 is SYDVKM. This CDR3 is CASSLFEREQFF. The CDR3 DNA is TGTGCCAGCAGTTTGTTCGAGAGGGAGCAGTTCTTC.

The chain is built from TRBV28 and TRBJ1-5; D unresolved. Trimming took 4 bases from V and 6 from J, leaving 10 bases between them. The germline V gene encodes CDR1 MDHEN and CDR2 SYDVKM. The CDR3 consists of 13 residues. This CDR3 is CASSWSVGQPQHF. In DNA, the CDR3 is TGTGCCAGCAGTTGGAGTGTGGGTCAGCCCCAGCATTTT.